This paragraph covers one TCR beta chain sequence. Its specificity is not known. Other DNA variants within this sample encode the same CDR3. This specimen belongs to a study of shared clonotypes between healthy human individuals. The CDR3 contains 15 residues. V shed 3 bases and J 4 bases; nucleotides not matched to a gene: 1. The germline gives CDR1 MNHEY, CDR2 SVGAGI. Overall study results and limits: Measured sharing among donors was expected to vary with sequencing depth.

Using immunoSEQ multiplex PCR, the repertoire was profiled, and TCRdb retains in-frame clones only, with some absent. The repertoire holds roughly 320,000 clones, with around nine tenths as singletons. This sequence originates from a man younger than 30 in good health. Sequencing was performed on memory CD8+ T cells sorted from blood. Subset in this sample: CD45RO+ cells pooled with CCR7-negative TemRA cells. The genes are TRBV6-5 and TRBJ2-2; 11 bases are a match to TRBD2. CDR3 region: CASSYLAGGTGELFF. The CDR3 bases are TGTGCCAGCAGTTATCTAGCGGGGGGCACCGGGGAGCTGTTTTTT.